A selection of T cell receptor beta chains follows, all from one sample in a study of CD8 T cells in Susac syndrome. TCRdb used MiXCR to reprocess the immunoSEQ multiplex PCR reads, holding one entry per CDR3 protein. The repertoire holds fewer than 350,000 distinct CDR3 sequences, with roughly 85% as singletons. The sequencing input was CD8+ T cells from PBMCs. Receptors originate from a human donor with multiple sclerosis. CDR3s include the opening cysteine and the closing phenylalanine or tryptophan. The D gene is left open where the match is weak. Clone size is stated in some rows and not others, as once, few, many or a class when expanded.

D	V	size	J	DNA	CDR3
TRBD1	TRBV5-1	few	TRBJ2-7	TGCGCCAGCAGCTCAGGGGGAGACGAGCAGTACTTC	CASSSGGDEQYF
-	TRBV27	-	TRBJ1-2	TGTGCCAGCAGTTTATCGTTCGGGGACCGCTATGGCTACACCTTC	CASSLSFGDRYGYTF
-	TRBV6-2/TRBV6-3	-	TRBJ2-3	TGTGCCAGCAGTTATTTTAGAGATACGCAGTATTTT	CASSYFRDTQYF
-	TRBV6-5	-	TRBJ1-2	TGTGCCAGCAGTTACCGGGGACCCCAGCCGGGCTATGGCTACACCTTC	CASSYRGPQPGYGYTF
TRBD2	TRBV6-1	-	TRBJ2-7	TGTGCCAGCAGTGAGGTGACTAGCGGGAGTTTCTACGAGCAGTACTTC	CASSEVTSGSFYEQYF
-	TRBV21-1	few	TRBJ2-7	TGTGCCAGCAGCGCACCCGGGACAGGGGTTTACGAGCAGTACTTC	CASSAPGTGVYEQYF
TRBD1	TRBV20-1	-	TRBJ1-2	TGCAGTGCTAGAGATCCGACCAGGGGGCTCGGATATGGCTACACCTTC	CSARDPTRGLGYGYTF
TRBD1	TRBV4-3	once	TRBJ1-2	TGCGCCAGCAGCCAAGGGACAGGGAAGGACGGCTACACCTTC	CASSQGTGKDGYTF
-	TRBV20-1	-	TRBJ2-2	TGCAGTGCTTTTACCGGGACTTCTGCCGGGGAGCTGTTTTTT	CSAFTGTSAGELFF
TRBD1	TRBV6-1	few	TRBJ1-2	TGTGCCAGCAGTACGACAGGGGGTGATGGCTACACCTTC	CASSTTGGDGYTF
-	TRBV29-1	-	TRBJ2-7	TGCAGCGTTGAAGACTGGGTCTACGAGCAGTACTTC	CSVEDWVYEQYF
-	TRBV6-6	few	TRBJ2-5	TGTGCCAGCAGTTACCGGCAGGGCGAGGAGACCCAGTACTTC	CASSYRQGEETQYF
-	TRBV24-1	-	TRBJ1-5	TGTGCCACCAGACAGGACGGCAATCAGCCCCAGCATTTT	CATRQDGNQPQHF
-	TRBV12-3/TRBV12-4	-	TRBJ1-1	TGTGCCAGCAGTTTAGCGCACACTGAAGCTTTCTTT	CASSLAHTEAFF
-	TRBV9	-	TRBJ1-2	TGTGCCAGCAGCGTAGTGCGTCCCCAAAACGCCACGGATCCTAACTATGGCTACACCTTC	CASSVVRPQNATDPNYGYTF
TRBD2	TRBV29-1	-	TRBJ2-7	TGCAGCGTTACGGGACTAGCGGGACGCCGCTCCTACGAGCAGTACTTC	CSVTGLAGRRSYEQYF
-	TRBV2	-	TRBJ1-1	TGTGCCAGCAACAGGCTAAGCACTGAAGCTTTCTTT	CASNRLSTEAFF
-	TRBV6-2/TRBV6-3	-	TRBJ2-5	TGTGCCAGCAGTTATCAGGGCGGGATCCAAGAGACCCAGTACTTC	CASSYQGGIQETQYF
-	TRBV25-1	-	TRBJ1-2	TGTGCCAGCAGTGATACAGGGACCCTCCCCTATGGCTACACCTTC	CASSDTGTLPYGYTF
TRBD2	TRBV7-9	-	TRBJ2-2	TGTGCCAGCCTAGCGGCCACGTACACCGGGGAGCTGTTTTTT	CASLAATYTGELFF
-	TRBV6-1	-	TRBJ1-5	TGTGCCAGCAGTCTGGGCGACATTGGATGGCCCCAGCATTTT	CASSLGDIGWPQHF
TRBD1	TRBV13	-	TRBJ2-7	TGTGCCAGCGCCGACAGGGGGCTTTCCTACGAGCAGTACTTC	CASADRGLSYEQYF
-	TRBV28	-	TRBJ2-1	TGTGCCAGCAGTTTATCACGGGTCCATGAGCAGTTCTTC	CASSLSRVHEQFF
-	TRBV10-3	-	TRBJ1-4	TGTGCCATCAGTGACTCAGGGAGTAATGAAAAACTGTTTTTT	CAISDSGSNEKLFF
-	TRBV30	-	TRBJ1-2	TGTGCCTGGAATCGGGAAAGGGACAATGGCTACACCTTC	CAWNRERDNGYTF
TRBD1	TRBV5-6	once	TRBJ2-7	TGTGCCAGCAGCTTGGCTGGGACAGTCGCCTACGAGCAGTACTTC	CASSLAGTVAYEQYF
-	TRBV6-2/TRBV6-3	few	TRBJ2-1	TGTGCCAGCAATTGGAGGAGCTACAATGAGCAGTTCTTC	CASNWRSYNEQFF
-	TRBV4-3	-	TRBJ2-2	TGCGCCACAGGGGATAGGGCCGGGGAGCTGTTTTTT	CATGDRAGELFF
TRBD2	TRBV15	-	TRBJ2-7	TGTGCCACCAGCGGGGGGGGTAAGGGGTTCTCCTACGAGCAGTACTTC	CATSGGGKGFSYEQYF
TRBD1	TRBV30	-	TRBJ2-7	TGTGCCTGGGGGACAGGGAGCTCCTACGAGCAGTACTTC	CAWGTGSSYEQYF
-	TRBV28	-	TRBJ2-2	TGTGCCAGCAGTCCTGGCAGGTTGAACACCGGGGAGCTGTTTTTT	CASSPGRLNTGELFF
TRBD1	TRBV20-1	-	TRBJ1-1	TGCAGTGCTCCTTCCCAGGGGGGTTTGGGGGTCACTGAAGCTTTCTTT	CSAPSQGGLGVTEAFF
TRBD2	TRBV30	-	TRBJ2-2	TGTGCCTGGAGTGTTACCGGACTAGACACCGGGGAGCTGTTTTTT	CAWSVTGLDTGELFF
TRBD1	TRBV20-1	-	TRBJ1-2	TGCAGTGCTGGCTCCGGGACAGTGTATGGCTACACCTTC	CSAGSGTVYGYTF
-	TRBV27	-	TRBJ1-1	TGTGCCAGCAGTTTTATGGGTGCGGCTGAAGCTTTCTTT	CASSFMGAAEAFF
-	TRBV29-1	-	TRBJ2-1	TGCAGCGGGACAACAGGGTTTCTTACCTACAATGAGCAGTTCTTC	CSGTTGFLTYNEQFF
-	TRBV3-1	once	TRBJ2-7	TGTGCCAGCAGCCCCGGTACCCCTGACTACGAGCAGTACTTC	CASSPGTPDYEQYF